Listed here are 3 T cell receptor beta chains from one sample, sequenced in a study of blood T cells in healthy people across ages. A sample-barcoded 5' primer and a J-beta primer mix were used in a second PCR of about 6 to 12 cycles. TCRdb called the 5' RACE reads again in MiXCR, with one record for every CDR3 protein. Of more than 1,400,000 distinct CDR3 sequences in the sample, about 40% were seen once. Material: blood. The receptors derive from a woman younger than 35 in good health.

Of note for this clonotype: A read error may account for a junction end that differs from germline. This chain joins TRBV5-1 and TRBJ1-1; TRBD1 is a possible D gene (6 bases). The CDR3 has 15 amino acids. CDR1 is SGHRS and CDR2 is YFSETQ in the germline V gene. CDR3 bases: TGCGCCAGCAGGGGGACATTCCTAGTGAACACTGAGGCTTTCTTT. This sequence encodes CASRGTFLVNTEAFF.

This clonotype was seen more than once but under ten times. The V call is TRBV30, the J call TRBJ2-7, with D possibly being TRBD2 (7 bases). Germline CDR1 GTSNPN, CDR2 SVGIG (reference sequence). The CDR3 sequence is 14 residues long. Trimming shortened V by 0 bases and J by 4 bases, and 13 bases separated the two germline ends. The CDR3 nucleotides read TGTGCCTGGAGTGTAGGGGGGGATTCGTACGAGCAGTACTTC. Its translation: CAWSVGGDSYEQYF.

The chain combines TRBV12-3 or TRBV12-4 with TRBJ2-1, with TRBD2 identical over 10 bases. The J segment lost 7 bases and the V segment lost 10 bases, leaving 7 bases of the junction unmatched. The CDR3 length is 13 residues. The CDR3 bases are TGTGCCAACAGCCAACTAGCGGGGAATGAGCAGTTCTTC. Amino acids: CANSQLAGNEQFF.